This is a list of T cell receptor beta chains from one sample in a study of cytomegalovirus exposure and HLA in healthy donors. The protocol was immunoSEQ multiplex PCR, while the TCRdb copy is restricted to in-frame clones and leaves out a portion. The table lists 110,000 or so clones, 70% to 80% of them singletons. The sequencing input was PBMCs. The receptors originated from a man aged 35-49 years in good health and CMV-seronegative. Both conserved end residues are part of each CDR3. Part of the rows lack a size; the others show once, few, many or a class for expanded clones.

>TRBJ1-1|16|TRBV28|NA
CAISWEGASWNTEAFF
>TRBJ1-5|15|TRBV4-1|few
CASSQADTFNQPQHF
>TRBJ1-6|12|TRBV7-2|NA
CASSSNYSPLHF
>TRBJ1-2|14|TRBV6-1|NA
CASSERGELYGYTF
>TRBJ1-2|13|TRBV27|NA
CASSLGGNYGYTF
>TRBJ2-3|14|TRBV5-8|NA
CASRRDRSTDTQYF
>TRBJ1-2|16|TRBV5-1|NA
CASSLMGQGGLYGYTF
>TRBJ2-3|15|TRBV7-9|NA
CASSSGKSSTDTQYF
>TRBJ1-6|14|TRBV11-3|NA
CASSYRREHSPLHF
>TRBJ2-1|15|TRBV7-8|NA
CASSLGLAVYNEQFF
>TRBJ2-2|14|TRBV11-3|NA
CASSTGGRAGELFF
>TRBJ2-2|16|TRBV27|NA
CASSFGRIRGNGELFF
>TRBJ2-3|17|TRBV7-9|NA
CASSLLGRRKATDTQYF
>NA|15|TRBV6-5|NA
CASSYAGQGVYEQYF
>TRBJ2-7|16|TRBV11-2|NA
CASSLGLRTGSYEQYF
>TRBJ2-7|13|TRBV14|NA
CASSHYSSYEQYF
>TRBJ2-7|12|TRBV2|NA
CATLLQSYEQYF
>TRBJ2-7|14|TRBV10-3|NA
CAINTGQGSYEQYF
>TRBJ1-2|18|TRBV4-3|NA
CASSQDRSGGPRSYGYTF
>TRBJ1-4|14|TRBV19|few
CASNTGGGYEKLFF
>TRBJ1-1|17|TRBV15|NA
CATSRERQGRGNTEAFF
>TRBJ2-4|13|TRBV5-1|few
CASSADSKNIQYF
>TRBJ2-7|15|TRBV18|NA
CASSPRSGVGYEQYF